The 27 T cell receptor beta chains reported below all come from one sample, sequenced in a study of blood T cell repertoires in COVID-19. Clones were read by immunoSEQ multiplex PCR, and TCRdb kept only the in-frame ones, dropping some. The sample shows over 85,000 clones, more than 60% of them seen only once. The sequencing input was peripheral blood. The receptors originated from a man aged 65-85 years with acute or convalescent COVID-19.

This clone showed up just once. J is TRBJ2-5 and V is TRBV27; no clear D gene. V was trimmed by 3 bases and J by 4 bases, leaving 9 bases between them. Germline V gives CDR1 MNHEY, CDR2 SMNVEV (reference sequence). There are 13 residues in the CDR3. The CDR3 here is CASSFSWAETQYF. The CDR3, as DNA: TGTGCCAGCAGTTTTAGTTGGGCAGAGACCCAGTACTTC.

The V gene is TRBV11-2, the J gene TRBJ2-1; 7 positions agree with TRBD1. With 1 base clipped from V and 4 bases from J, the junction kept 4 bases outside the gene matches. CDR3 length equals 15 residues. Germline CDR1 is SGHAT and CDR2 is FQNNGV. The CDR3 loop reads CASSLGGTAYNEQFF. CDR3 DNA sequence: TGTGCCAGCAGCTTAGGTGGGACAGCATACAATGAGCAGTTCTTC.

The V gene is TRBV3-1 (or the pseudogene TRBV3-2), the J gene TRBJ2-3, with TRBD1 matching over 10 bases. Trimming at V came to 1 base and at J to 7 bases, leaving 8 bases not matched to a gene. There are 16 residues in the CDR3. The germline V gene has CDR1 LGHDT and CDR2 YNNKEL (reference sequence). CDR3 sequence (DNA): TGTGCCAGCAGCCAAGTCACCGGGACAGGGGTAAATACGCAGTATTTT. Protein product: CASSQVTGTGVNTQYF.

This chain connects TRBV7-8 to TRBJ1-5; 8 bases line up with TRBD1. CDR3 length: 14 amino acids. Germline assignment: CDR1 SGHVS and CDR2 FQNEAQ. The ends lost 4 bases at V and 6 bases at J; junction bases unmatched: 5. The CDR3 region is CASSYDRGGQPQHF. The CDR3 region has the DNA TGTGCCAGCAGCTACGACAGGGGCGGTCAGCCCCAGCATTTT.

This clone has only one observation. The gene calls are TRBV5-1 and TRBJ2-3, with D unclear. This CDR3 spans 12 amino acids. Germline CDR1 and CDR2: SGHRS and YFSETQ. Trimming took off 5 bases at V and 2 bases at J, with 6 bases between the two ends. CDR3 sequence reads: CASRGSTDTQYF. In DNA form, the CDR3 reads TGCGCCAGCAGGGGCTCCACAGATACGCAGTATTTT. The complete variable domain, with remaining parts taken from reference TRBV5-1 and TRBJ2-3, reads KAGVTQTPRYLIKTRGQQVTLSCSPISGHRSVSWYQQTPGQGLQFLFEYFSETQRNKGNFPGRFSGRQFSNSRSEMNVSTLELGDSALYLCASRGSTDTQYFGPGTRLTVL.

V gene TRBV27 combines with J gene TRBJ2-5; 9 nucleotides match TRBD1. Germline CDR1 and CDR2: MNHEY and SMNVEV (reference sequence). V shed 3 bases and J 2 bases; nucleotides not matched to a gene: 10. The CDR3 is made up of 17 amino acids. CDR3 in amino acids: CASSLNRGPLQQETQYF. The CDR3, as DNA: TGTGCCAGCAGTTTGAACAGGGGGCCGCTTCAACAAGAGACCCAGTACTTC.

V and J are TRBV5-1 and TRBJ2-1, with 12 nucleotides matching TRBD2. The CDR3 covers 17 residues. J lost 9 bases, V lost 3 bases, and 13 bases had no gene match. Germline CDR1 SGHRS, CDR2 YFSETQ. The DNA of the CDR3 is TGCGCCAGCAGCTCTCAGAGGACTAGCGGGAAGGGGCTTGAGCAGTTCTTC. Protein sequence: CASSSQRTSGKGLEQFF.

The chain links TRBV27 to TRBJ2-3; 9 bases map to TRBD1. Germline V gene sequence: CDR1 MNHEY, CDR2 SMNVEV (reference sequence). V trimming: 2 bases; J trimming: 2 bases; junction bases outside the gene matches: 2. The CDR3 has 15 amino acids. The DNA of the CDR3 is TGTGCCAGCAGTTTAGGGACAGGGCACACAGATACGCAGTATTTT. As protein: CASSLGTGHTDTQYF.

The DNA for the CDR3 is TGTGCCAGCAGTGAAGTGGGGACAGGTAGAGGACCCCTCCACTTT. This sequence encodes CASSEVGTGRGPLHF. The J gene is TRBJ1-6, the V gene TRBV6-1; 8 nucleotides line up with TRBD1. After removal of 1 base from V and 12 bases from J, the junction contained 8 bases not matched to a gene. CDR1 MNHNS and CDR2 SASEGT come from the germline V gene. There are 15 residues in the CDR3.

The CDR3: CSVDRTGMDEQYF. Here the CDR3 DNA reads TGCAGCGTTGACCGGACGGGGATGGATGAGCAGTACTTC. This chain joins TRBV29-1 and TRBJ2-7; D may be TRBD2 (5 bases). Looked up from germline, CDR1 is SQVTM and CDR2 is ANQGSEA. The V end lost 3 bases, the J end lost 7 bases, and 16 bases lay between the germline ends. The CDR3 is 13 residues long.

The chain employs TRBV5-6 and TRBJ2-7; D possibly corresponds to TRBD1 (5 bases). Deletions cut 3 bases from V and 0 bases from J, with 16 bases between. This CDR3 is 16 amino acids long. Germline V gives CDR1 SGHDT, CDR2 YYEEEE. This CDR3 is CASSSQVATISYEQYF. Here the CDR3 DNA reads TGTGCCAGCAGCTCACAGGTAGCAACTATCTCCTACGAGCAGTACTTC.

V is TRBV4-3 and J is TRBJ2-3, with a tentative D call TRBD2 (6 bases). Trimming took off 1 base at V and 3 bases at J, with 14 bases between the two ends. The germline CDR1 and CDR2 sequences are LGHNA and YSLEER. The CDR3 has 16 amino acids. This CDR3 reads CASSQVAGSRTDTQYF. The DNA of the CDR3 is TGCGCCAGCAGCCAAGTTGCCGGGAGCCGGACAGATACGCAGTATTTT.

J is TRBJ2-3 and V is TRBV24-1, with TRBD2 matching 12 bases. CDR3 length: 16 residues. Germline CDR1 reads KGHDR; CDR2 reads SFDVKD. V trimming: 3 bases; J trimming: 4 bases; junction bases outside the gene matches: 4. CDR3 region: CATSDRLAGVPDTQYF. CDR3 DNA: TGTGCCACCAGTGATCGACTAGCGGGAGTGCCAGATACGCAGTATTTT.

This chain joins TRBV9 and TRBJ1-3, with D possibly being TRBD1 (6 bases). From germline, CDR1 is SGDLS and CDR2 YYNGEE. CDR3 length equals 15 residues. V dropped 4 bases and J dropped 2 bases, with 13 bases sitting between them. DNA of the CDR3: TGTGCCAGCAGCTCCAGGGGCTTCACTGGAAACACCATATATTTT. Its protein is CASSSRGFTGNTIYF. The full variable domain, rest sourced from reference TRBV9 and TRBJ1-3, is DSGVTQTPKHLITATGQRVTLRCSPRSGDLSVYWYQQSLDQGLQFLIQYYNGEERAKGNILERFSAQQFPDLHSELNLSSLELGDSALYFCASSSRGFTGNTIYFGEGSWLTVV.

This chain joins TRBV25-1 and TRBJ1-6; no definite D call. Trimming removed 1 base from V and 7 bases from J, with 11 bases in between. Germline CDR1 reads MGHDK; CDR2 reads SYGVNS. The CDR3 has 15 amino acids. CDR3 amino acids: CASSEWEGNNSPLHF. DNA for the CDR3: TGTGCCAGCAGTGAATGGGAGGGTAACAATTCACCCCTCCACTTT.

The chain couples TRBV7-2 to TRBJ2-2; 12 bases agree with TRBD1. The CDR3 is 14 amino acids. V was clipped by 9 bases and J by 7 bases; unmatched bases: 6. Looked up from germline, CDR1 is SGHTA and CDR2 is FQGNSA. CDR3 region: CARRDRGRDGELFF. DNA for the CDR3: TGTGCCAGGAGGGACAGGGGGCGCGACGGGGAGCTGTTTTTT.

This clone occurred many times. The chain uses TRBV27 and TRBJ1-2; 8 bases match TRBD1. Losses at the gene ends were 6 bases for V and 7 bases for J; bases not matched to a gene: 7. Germline CDR1 is MNHEY and CDR2 is SMNVEV (reference sequence). The CDR3 runs to 13 residues. CDR3 DNA sequence: TGTGCCAGCAGCCGAGGACAGGGCACTGGCTACACCTTC. This codes for CASSRGQGTGYTF.

This clone was detected a few times. The chain uses TRBV5-6 and TRBJ2-1; a weak D match, TRBD2 (5 bases). The CDR3 extends over 15 amino acids. V was clipped by 4 bases and J by 5 bases, with 16 bases between them. Germline V gives CDR1 SGHDT, CDR2 YYEEEE. CDR3 in amino acids: CASSPGLSWDNEQFF. Written as DNA, the CDR3 is TGTGCCAGCAGCCCTGGACTCTCTTGGGACAATGAGCAGTTCTTC.

This clone was seen a single time. This chain uses TRBV28 with TRBJ2-1; 13 nucleotides align to TRBD2. Per the germline V gene, CDR1 is MDHEN and CDR2 is SYDVKM. The CDR3 has 17 amino acids. Trimming removed 3 bases from V and 1 base from J; junction bases left unmatched: 3. CDR3 in DNA: TGTGCCAGCAGTTTGACTAGCGGGAGGTATTCCTACAATGAGCAGTTCTTC. As protein: CASSLTSGRYSYNEQFF.

This clone has more than one count but fewer than ten. J is TRBJ2-7 and V is TRBV28, with 7 bases identical to TRBD2. Germline V gene sequence: CDR1 MDHEN, CDR2 SYDVKM. The CDR3 contains 13 residues. V shed 3 bases, J shed 7 bases, and the junction held 6 bases outside the gene matches. CDR3 nucleotides: TGTGCCAGCAGTTTGGCGGGAGTGGGGGAGCAGTACTTC. It is translated as CASSLAGVGEQYF.

The chain joins TRBV4-3 to TRBJ1-3; the match to TRBD1 covers 8 bases. The V segment lost 0 bases and the J segment 4 bases; nucleotides outside the gene matches: 5. Germline lookup yields CDR1 LGHNA and CDR2 YSLEER. The CDR3 totals 16 residues. The CDR3 loop is CASSQDSRGLGNTIYF. The DNA for the CDR3 is TGCGCCAGCAGCCAAGACTCCAGGGGGCTCGGAAACACCATATATTTT.

The chain uses TRBV19 and TRBJ1-6; 7 bases map to TRBD1. With 6 bases clipped from V and 8 bases from J, the junction kept 10 bases outside the gene matches. Germline V gene lookup returns CDR1 LNHDA and CDR2 SQIVND (reference sequence). CDR3 length equals 15 residues. CDR3 coding DNA: TGTGCCAGTAGGGTTCGGGGACAGCAATATTCACCCCTCCACTTT. It is translated as CASRVRGQQYSPLHF.

V gene TRBV7-2 combines with J gene TRBJ2-7, with D possibly being TRBD2 (5 bases). The germline CDR1 and CDR2 sequences are SGHTA and FQGNSA. The CDR3 consists of 15 residues. V was trimmed by 5 bases and J by 0 bases, leaving 14 bases between them. The chain's CDR3 is CASSLGGLLSYEQYF. The CDR3 nucleotides are TGTGCCAGCAGCCTTGGCGGACTCCTCTCCTACGAGCAGTACTTC.

J is TRBJ2-1 and V is TRBV9; D is unclear. Germline CDR1 and CDR2: SGDLS and YYNGEE. V was shortened by 2 bases and J by 3 bases, with 9 bases between the two germline ends. The CDR3 sequence is 14 residues long. DNA of the CDR3: TGTGCCAGCAGCGTTGAGGCGGACTACAATGAGCAGTTCTTC. Its protein product is CASSVEADYNEQFF.

This chain links TRBV7-2 with TRBJ2-7; 8 bases fit TRBD1. CDR3 length: 13 amino acids. Germline V gene sequence: CDR1 SGHTA, CDR2 FQGNSA. V trimming: 6 bases; J trimming: 2 bases; junction bases outside the gene matches: 3. This CDR3 reads CASRQGQAYEQYF. The DNA for the CDR3 is TGTGCCAGCAGGCAGGGACAGGCCTACGAGCAGTACTTC.

This chain uses TRBV3-1 (or the pseudogene TRBV3-2) with TRBJ2-1; 7 nucleotides match TRBD1. The germline gives CDR1 LGHDT, CDR2 YNNKEL (reference sequence). Unmatched junction bases numbered 5, after V lost 1 base and J lost 2 bases. This CDR3 region has 16 residues. CDR3 region: CASSQVSGTAYNEQFF. The CDR3, as DNA: TGTGCCAGCAGCCAAGTGTCCGGGACAGCCTACAATGAGCAGTTCTTC.

J is TRBJ2-3 and V is TRBV18; 10 bases agree with TRBD1. CDR1 and CDR2 (germline): KGHSH, LQKENI. Trimming at V came to 3 bases and at J to 3 bases, leaving 3 bases not matched to a gene. The CDR3 is 15 amino acids. The chain's CDR3 is CASSPAGQGTDTQYF. CDR3 in DNA: TGTGCCAGCTCACCGGCGGGACAGGGGACAGATACGCAGTATTTT.